Reported below is one TCR beta chain. Its antigen is currently unknown. The CDR3 runs to 13 residues. The ends were cut back, 5 bases at V and 6 bases at J, with 10 bases in the middle. The data were obtained in a study of identical twins. Study-wide findings and caveats: Memory repertoires lacked the insertion deficit that abundant cord blood beta clonotypes showed. Beta out-of-frame sequences showed weaker excess sharing between twins.

MiXCR, applied by TCRdb to the 5' RACE reads, yields one record per CDR3 protein. The sample shows roughly 250,000 distinct CDR3 sequences, over 13% of them seen only once. This sequence joins TRBV12-3 or TRBV12-4 and TRBJ2-2; D gene uncertain. The source material was memory (CD45RO+) T cells sorted from blood. This TCR was recovered from a woman in her late teens or twenties in good health. The CDR3 protein is CASSPTGAGELFF. The DNA of the CDR3 is TGTGCCAGCAGTCCGACCGGAGCCGGGGAGCTGTTTTTT.